This record concerns one TCR beta chain sequence. Its cognate antigen has yet to be identified. The input lacks base qualities; no much larger clone sits a single base away. This entry belongs to a study of blood T cell repertoires in COVID-19 (dated by TCRdb to 2018 to 2021). In terms of the full investigation: Samples from collaborators originated in the United States, Italy and Spain and spanned both the acute and convalescent phases of COVID-19. Nearly every sample came with metadata listing a de-identified subject ID, COVID-19 status, age in years and sex. The material from the prospective study consisted of cDNA or gDNA derived from T cells, B-cell-depleted T cells, or PBMCs. Subjects who had been exposed to COVID-19, were actively infected with it, or had recovered from it provided the deeply sampled blood TCRbeta repertoires that made up the dataset. HLA class I and class II types, where available, came from metadata supplied by the sample provider rather than from assay-based typing. The repertoires were made available in a free public database intended to serve as a resource for research on the immune response to SARS-CoV-2. Samples were obtained from the ongoing ImmuneRACE study (first 160 participants) and from about 1,300 subjects provided by 6 global collaborators. Broader findings and caveats from the paper: Clinical and demographic metadata were provided uncurated, with the amount varying by source and participant.

The collaborating institutions used their own protocols to collect whole blood in K2EDTA tubes. For TCRbeta analysis, collaborator samples were shipped as frozen whole blood, as isolated PBMCs, or as DNA extracted from either sample type. The germline V gene supplies CDR1 ENHRY and CDR2 SYGVKD. From the cysteine up to the phenylalanine, the CDR3 has a length of 15 residues. The retained sequence is limited to the CDR3, 45 bases, with the frame set at the first base. V loses 0 bases at its end and J loses 2 bases; junction bases beyond the gene matches: 3. TCRbeta CDR3 regions were amplified from genomic DNA by means of the immunoSEQ Assay, a bias-controlled multiplex PCR. In the source study's methods: Within the assay, amplification of reference gene primers was used to estimate how many nucleated cells each sample contained. To quantify the absolute abundance of each unique TCRbeta CDR3 rearrangement, sequence reads were collapsed and filtered. For each sample, productive Simpson clonality was calculated by taking the square root of Simpson's diversity index across productive rearrangements. This is the immuneACCESS table as TCRdb keeps it, with only in-frame sequences that have V and J called. A part of the clones is gone; compared with another copy, unresolved V genes explain less than half, and the rest is unexplained. The D gene and trimming were derived from the DNA, and the V and J assignments and clone size from that table. In all, the sample holds more than 150,000 clones, and around 89% of those were seen once. The ten largest make up approximately 2.8% of the sample.

This clonotype was sampled from a man aged 55 to 69 with acute or convalescent COVID-19. The chain joins TRBV10-3 to TRBJ2-7, and 8 junctional nucleotides match TRBD1. Material for sequencing was peripheral blood. Here the CDR3 is given as CAISESDRGAYEQYF. Read as DNA, the sequence is TGTGCCATCAGTGAGTCTGACAGGGGAGCCTACGAGCAGTACTTC.